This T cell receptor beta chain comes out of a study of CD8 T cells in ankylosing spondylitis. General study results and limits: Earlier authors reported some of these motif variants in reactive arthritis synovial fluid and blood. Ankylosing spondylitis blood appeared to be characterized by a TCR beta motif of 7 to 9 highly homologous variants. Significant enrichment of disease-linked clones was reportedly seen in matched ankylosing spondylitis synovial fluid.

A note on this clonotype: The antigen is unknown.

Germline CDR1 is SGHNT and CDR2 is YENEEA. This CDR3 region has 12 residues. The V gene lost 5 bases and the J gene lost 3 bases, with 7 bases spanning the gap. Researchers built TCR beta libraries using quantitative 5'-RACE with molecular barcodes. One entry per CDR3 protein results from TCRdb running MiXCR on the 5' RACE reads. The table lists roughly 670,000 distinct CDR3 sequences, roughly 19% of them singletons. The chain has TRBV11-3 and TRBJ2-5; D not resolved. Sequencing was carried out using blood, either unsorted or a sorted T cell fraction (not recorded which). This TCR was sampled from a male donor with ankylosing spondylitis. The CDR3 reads CASSAWEETQYF. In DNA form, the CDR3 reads TGTGCCAGCAGCGCTTGGGAAGAGACCCAGTACTTC.